Detailed here is one TCR beta chain. The CDR3 is 11 residues long. Germline-derived CDR1 and CDR2 are SQVTM and ANQGSEA. Between the trimmed V and J ends, which lost 7 bases and 5 bases, there was a span of 12 bases. This record belongs to a study of blood T cell repertoires in COVID-19. Study summary: COVID-19 samples from acute and convalescent phases originated in the United States, Italy and Spain. In each case, the material was cDNA or gDNA derived from T cells, B-cell-depleted T cells, or PBMCs.

Methods used by the authors: Estimated nucleated cell counts came from reference gene primer amplification. Some clones are missing from TCRdb's copy, which holds only in-frame ones; the method was immunoSEQ multiplex PCR. The V and J calls and the clone size are those of that table, but D and trimming were determined from the DNA. The table includes some 140,000 clones, roughly 85% detected once. Sequences were obtained from peripheral blood. V is TRBV29-1 and J is TRBJ2-7; possibly TRBD1 for D (6 bases). This TCR derives from a man aged 55 to 70 with acute or convalescent COVID-19. CDR3: CSGARGNEQYF. The CDR3 coding sequence is TGCAGCGGGGCCAGGGGCAACGAGCAGTACTTC.